The T cell receptor beta chain under discussion was sequenced for a study of PD-L1 blockade in urothelial cancer. Study in general: Blood samples contained a median about 150,000 T cells.

The germline V gene encodes CDR1 SGHDT and CDR2 YYEEEE. This CDR3 spans 17 amino acids. V shed 0 bases, J shed 5 bases, and the junction held 10 bases outside the gene matches. Synthetic spike-ins, TCR analog templates, were added into each PCR. The assay was immunoSEQ multiplex PCR, and TCRdb's table has in-frame clones only and misses some. The data contain about 100,000 clones, around 90% of them singletons. It was locally advanced or metastatic urothelial carcinoma that patients had. Material: PBMCs, obtained around atezolizumab (anti-PD-L1) treatment. The chain links TRBV5-6 to TRBJ2-5; TRBD1 aligns across 10 bases. This clonotype was sampled from a woman aged 80 or older with urothelial cancer. CDR3 protein: CASSLAFRDRGRETQYF. The CDR3, as DNA: TGTGCCAGCAGCTTGGCATTCCGGGACAGGGGACGTGAGACCCAGTACTTC.